Sequencing of this TCR beta chain was carried out in a study of T cell changes during pregnancy in multiple sclerosis (dated by TCRdb to about 2019). About the study as a whole: Changes in the T cell repertoire over the course of pregnancy were examined in this study in women with multiple sclerosis.

This clone was seen only a few times. Its antigen specificity is not known. The input lacks base qualities; no much larger clone sits a single base away. The library was prepared using the immunoSEQ multiplex PCR assay. Here the immuneACCESS table is served through TCRdb, limited to in-frame sequences with V and J called. Missing clones are a known gap in these copies; in checked studies unresolved V genes cover under half, and the rest lacks a known reason. Counted in this sample were about 40,000 clones; just over 90% of them appeared once. Clones ranked in the top ten supply roughly 1.2% of the sample. The V and J ends are trimmed by 5 bases and 5 bases, leaving 9 bases between them. The CDR3 measures 13 amino acids from cysteine to phenylalanine. CDR3 DNA only is kept here, 39 bases in frame from base 1. Based on the germline V gene (reference sequence), the CDR1 and CDR2 sequences are SEHNR and FQNEAQ.

Recombination linked TRBV7-9 to TRBJ1-4; the D segment could be TRBD1, given 6 matching bases. This receptor was obtained from a female donor with multiple sclerosis, enrolled in a pregnancy study. Source: peripheral blood, taken before pregnancy. The base sequence is TGTGCCAGCAGCAAACAGGGCAATGAAAAACTGTTTTTT. This yields the protein CASSKQGNEKLFF.